This T cell receptor (beta chain) emerged from a study of regulatory T cells in long-lasting Graves disease. This clonotype has at least ten counts. The time point: persistent/refractory GD, antithyroid drugs over 5 years with positive TRAb. Isolated PBMC RNA provided the starting material for the TCR library. The source of the patients was an endocrinology department in Xi'an, China. Construction of the TCR beta libraries employed iRepertoire HTBI primers in conjunction with Arm-PCR of CDR3 regions. TCRdb called the multiplex PCR reads again in MiXCR, with one record for every CDR3 protein. The repertoire holds roughly 400,000 distinct CDR3 sequences, with about 21% as singletons. The source of this sequence is a female donor with Graves disease. This specimen consisted of peripheral blood mononuclear cells (PBMCs), obtained when the disease was refractory, from a patient treated with antithyroid drugs.

CDR3 sequence: CASSPWDGDEQYF. DNA for the CDR3: TGTGCCAGCAGCCCGTGGGACGGAGACGAGCAGTACTTC. The rearrangement links TRBV7-2 to TRBJ2-7; the D gene could be TRBD1 or TRBD2 (5 bases each). The V gene lost 5 bases and the J gene lost 5 bases, with 13 bases spanning the gap. The germline gives CDR1 SGHTA, CDR2 FQGNSA. The CDR3 contains 13 residues.